Each of the 5 T cell receptor beta chains below was sequenced from the same sample in a study of T-cell memory formation after mild COVID-19. From the 5' RACE reads, TCRdb called clonotypes with MiXCR, one entry per CDR3 protein. The data hold 350,000 to 450,000 distinct CDR3 sequences, with 25% to 30% observed a single time. Sample: PBMCs or a T cell subset sorted from them (not recorded which). The receptors come from an adult woman who had mild COVID-19 (a few samples of this study predate the infection). Cell type and time point are not known.

This clonotype was seen more than once but under ten times. The V gene is TRBV7-9, the J gene TRBJ1-1, with a weak D call TRBD1 (6 bases). Trimming stripped 8 bases from V and 1 base from J, with 8 bases between. Germline V lookup: CDR1 SEHNR, CDR2 FQNEAQ (reference sequence). The CDR3 consists of 12 residues. In nucleotides, the CDR3 is TGTGCCAGCGGACAGAAGAACACTGAAGCTTTCTTT. This encodes CASGQKNTEAFF. Drawing the rest from reference TRBV7-9 and TRBJ1-1, the complete variable domain is DTGVSQNPRHKITKRGQNVTFRCDPISEHNRLYWYRQTLGQGPEFLTYFQNEAQLEKSRLLSDRFSAERPKGSFSTLEIQRTEQGDSAMYLCASGQKNTEAFFGQGTRLTVV.

V and J are TRBV7-9 and TRBJ2-6, with 8 bases aligning to TRBD1. The germline CDR1 and CDR2 sequences are SEHNR and FQNEAQ (reference sequence). The CDR3 totals 18 residues. V lost 1 base to trimming and J lost 2 bases; unmatched junction nucleotides: 7. CDR3 nucleotides: TGTGCCAGCAGCTTAGGGATTCGGACAGGGACTGGGGCCAACGTCCTGACTTTC. It codes for CASSLGIRTGTGANVLTF.

The chain uses TRBV29-1 and TRBJ2-1; maybe TRBD1 (6 bases). The CDR3 length is 12 residues. Per germline, CDR1 SQVTM and CDR2 ANQGSEA. V was trimmed by 3 bases and J by 7 bases, leaving 10 bases between them. The chain's CDR3 is CSVESRGNEQFF. The CDR3 DNA reads as TGCAGCGTTGAGTCCAGGGGAAATGAGCAGTTCTTC.

V is TRBV24-1 and J is TRBJ2-3, with 9 bases that match TRBD1. CDR1 and CDR2 from the germline V gene are KGHDR and SFDVKD. This CDR3 is built from 16 residues. V dropped 3 bases and J dropped 4; count of bases not matched to a gene: 7. DNA of the CDR3: TGTGCCACCAGTGATCTACCGGGACAGGGAGCAGATACGCAGTATTTT. Encoded protein: CATSDLPGQGADTQYF.

This clonotype has ten or more counts. The chain links TRBV6-5 to TRBJ2-2, with D uncertain. From germline, CDR1 is MNHEY and CDR2 SVGAGI. The CDR3 runs 16 residues. V was shortened by 6 bases and J by 0 bases, with 14 bases between the two germline ends. CDR3 loop: CASSLDGPTNTGELFF. The DNA for the CDR3 is TGTGCCAGCAGCCTAGACGGTCCTACGAACACCGGGGAGCTGTTTTTT.